A single sample is the source of the 27 T cell receptor beta chains below, sequenced in a study of regulatory T cells in long-lasting Graves disease. Noted time point: newly diagnosed GD, antithyroid drugs for less than 3 months. TCR sequences were obtained from RNA taken from PBMCs. The TCR beta library used iRepertoire HTBI primers with Arm-PCR amplification of CDR3. TCRdb called the multiplex PCR reads again in MiXCR, with one record for every CDR3 protein. Here the sample spans 530,000 or so distinct CDR3 sequences, 13% being singletons. This sample was also put to use in a study of T cells in Graves' hyperthyroidism and ophthalmopathy.

The sequencing used peripheral blood mononuclear cells (PBMCs), collected at new diagnosis, from a patient treated with antithyroid drugs. Receptors originate from a man aged 25 to 45 with Graves disease.

This clonotype was counted many times. The chain couples TRBV12-3 or TRBV12-4 to TRBJ2-6; possibly TRBD1 for D (5 bases). The CDR3 runs 16 residues. Trimming removed 7 bases from V and 1 base from J, with 14 bases in between. The DNA of the CDR3 is TGTGCCAGCAAAATCACAGGCCAATCTGGGGCCAACGTCCTGACTTTC. Translating gives CASKITGQSGANVLTF.

The chain carries TRBV3-1 and TRBJ1-3; D not certain. Per the germline V gene, CDR1 is LGHDT and CDR2 is YNNKEL (reference sequence). This CDR3 contains 15 residues. V was cut by 2 bases and J by 0 bases, with 8 bases left in between. The chain's CDR3 is CASSQPLISGNTIYF. CDR3 nucleotides: TGTGCCAGCAGCCAACCCTTAATCTCTGGAAACACCATATATTTT.

At least ten counts were recorded for this clonotype. The rearrangement uses TRBV28 and TRBJ1-6; perhaps TRBD1 as D (6 bases). The V end was cut by 6 bases, the J end by 1 base, with 7 bases between. Per germline, CDR1 MDHEN and CDR2 SYDVKM. The CDR3 sequence is 14 residues long. CDR3 residues: CASRDSSYNSPLHF. The CDR3, as DNA: TGTGCCAGCAGGGACAGTTCCTATAATTCACCCCTCCACTTT.

As concerns this clonotype: The junction and the germline gene differ at one end; a read error may be behind it. The V gene is TRBV29-1, the J gene TRBJ2-1; weak D call: TRBD2 (5 bases). This CDR3 region has 18 residues. Germline V gene lookup returns CDR1 SQVTM and CDR2 ANQGSEA. The CDR3 DNA reads as TGCAGCGTTGAAGATCCCCTTTTAACTAGTGGAGATTACAATGAGCAGTCCTTC. Its protein is CSVEDPLLTSGDYNEQSF.

The chain links TRBV6-2 or TRBV6-3 to TRBJ2-7, with D unclear. This CDR3 has 13 amino acids. Trimming cost V 2 bases and J 2 bases, with 7 bases left between them. Germline CDR1 is MNHEY and CDR2 is SVGEGT. CDR3 in amino acids: CASSYMDPYEQYF. As DNA, the CDR3 is TGTGCCAGCAGTTACATGGATCCCTACGAGCAGTACTTC.

This clonotype was observed a few times. The genes are TRBV6-1 and TRBJ1-2; weak D call: TRBD1 (5 bases). Trimming stripped 10 bases from V and 2 bases from J, with 11 bases between. Per the germline V gene, CDR1 is MNHNS and CDR2 is SASEGT. The CDR3 is 12 residues long. The CDR3 nucleotides are TGTGCCATCCAGTCAGGGAACTATGGCTACACCTTC. Protein product: CAIQSGNYGYTF.

As concerns this clonotype: The germline gene is not matched at one end of the junction; a read error may be the cause. The rearrangement uses TRBV20-1 and TRBJ2-7; D is possibly TRBD1 (6 bases). The CDR3 is 13 amino acids. Germline CDR1 reads DFQATT; CDR2 reads SNEGSKA (reference sequence). The CDR3 here is CSARDSPSYEQHF. The CDR3 DNA sequence: TGCAGTGCTAGGGACAGCCCCTCCTACGAGCAGCACTTC.

This clonotype was seen repeatedly, ten times or more. V is TRBV2 and J is TRBJ1-2; D is unresolved. Germline V lookup: CDR1 SNHLY, CDR2 FYNNEI. The CDR3 totals 13 residues. Trimming removed 5 bases at V and 8 bases at J, with 15 bases between. CDR3 sequence: CASSKDISGGYTF. CDR3 in DNA: TGTGCCAGCAGTAAAGACATTTCGGGGGGCTACACCTTC.

There are many counts of this clonotype. The chain combines TRBV24-1 with TRBJ2-2; no reliable D call. Trimming took off 1 base at V and 8 bases at J, with 13 bases between the two ends. CDR3 size: 15 residues. Germline lookup yields CDR1 KGHDR and CDR2 SFDVKD. The CDR3 here is CATSDFSARRGELFF. As DNA, the CDR3 is TGTGCCACCAGTGATTTTTCCGCCCGGAGAGGGGAGCTGTTTTTT.

This clonotype was recorded many times. This sequence joins TRBV7-9 and TRBJ1-3; D remains unclear. V dropped 5 bases and J dropped 9 bases, with 11 bases sitting between them. This CDR3 contains 12 residues. Germline CDR1 and CDR2: SEHNR and FQNEAQ (reference sequence). The CDR3: CASSATEPTIYF. CDR3 coding DNA: TGTGCCAGCAGCGCAACTGAGCCCACCATATATTTT.

A few counts support this clonotype. The chain is built from TRBV5-1 and TRBJ2-4, with D perhaps matching TRBD2 (6 bases). Germline CDR1 reads SGHRS; CDR2 reads YFSETQ. The CDR3 runs 15 residues. V lost 0 bases and J lost 2, with 9 bases in between. The CDR3 region has the DNA TGCGCCAGCAGCTTGGCCGGCGGGACCAAAAACATTCAGTACTTC. It codes for CASSLAGGTKNIQYF. Full variable domain (outside the CDR3, taken from reference TRBV5-1 and TRBJ2-4): KAGVTQTPRYLIKTRGQQVTLSCSPISGHRSVSWYQQTPGQGLQFLFEYFSETQRNKGNFPGRFSGRQFSNSRSEMNVSTLELGDSALYLCASSLAGGTKNIQYFGAGTRLSVL.

This clonotype was picked up a small number of times. The V gene is TRBV29-1, the J gene TRBJ2-2; a possible D gene is TRBD1 (6 bases). The CDR3 is made up of 12 amino acids. The ends were cut back, 8 bases at V and 6 bases at J, with 13 bases in the middle. Germline V gene sequence: CDR1 SQVTM, CDR2 ANQGSEA. CDR3 residues: CSTLTGPGELFF. The CDR3 bases are TGCAGCACTTTAACAGGGCCCGGGGAGCTGTTTTTT.

The CDR3 coding sequence is TGTGCCACCTCCTTTCTGGGCAATGGGGAGACCCAGTACTTC. The encoded protein is CATSFLGNGETQYF. This chain links TRBV15 with TRBJ2-5; D is undetermined. V lost 8 bases, J lost 5 bases, and 18 bases lay in between. The CDR3 covers 14 residues. The germline gives CDR1 LNHNV, CDR2 YYDKDF (reference sequence).

The rearrangement joins TRBV7-9 to TRBJ2-1, with D possibly matching TRBD1 (6 bases). This CDR3 region has 15 residues. Germline-derived CDR1 and CDR2 are SEHNR and FQNEAQ (reference sequence). Trimming left V 5 bases short and J 4 bases short, with 15 bases between. In DNA, the CDR3 is TGTGCCAGCAGCCAGATGGCAGGGGTATACAATGAGCAGTTCTTC. Translation: CASSQMAGVYNEQFF. Together with reference TRBV7-9 and TRBJ2-1, the CDR3 gives the full variable domain: DTGVSQNPRHKITKRGQNVTFRCDPISEHNRLYWYRQTLGQGPEFLTYFQNEAQLEKSRLLSDRFSAERPKGSFSTLEIQRTEQGDSAMYLCASSQMAGVYNEQFFGPGTRLTVL.

This clonotype was detected only a few times. This chain connects TRBV9 to TRBJ1-2; 7 bases line up with TRBD1. V lost 4 bases to trimming and J lost 7 bases; unmatched junction nucleotides: 16. CDR3 length equals 16 residues. Germline V gene lookup returns CDR1 SGDLS and CDR2 YYNGEE. Written as DNA, the CDR3 is TGTGCCAGCAGCCCATACTCAGGGGACAGCATGTTTGGCTACACCTTC. Residues: CASSPYSGDSMFGYTF.

The gene calls are TRBV11-2 and TRBJ2-5; 8 bases are a match to TRBD1. The germline CDR1 and CDR2 sequences are SGHAT and FQNNGV. This CDR3 comprises 15 residues. With V trimmed by 4 bases and J by 5 bases, 9 bases remained unmatched. CDR3 coding DNA: TGTGCCAGCAGCTACAGGGGGACCGTATGGGAGACCCAGTACTTC. This codes for CASSYRGTVWETQYF.

There are a few counts of this clonotype. This sequence joins TRBV20-1 and TRBJ2-1; D might be TRBD2 (5 bases). Per the germline V gene, CDR1 is DFQATT and CDR2 is SNEGSKA (reference sequence). V was clipped by 0 bases and J by 3 bases, with 18 bases between them. CDR3 length equals 17 residues. The DNA for the CDR3 is TGCAGTGCTAGAGAGGCGGGCCTACTAGGCATCTACAATGAGCAGTTCTTC. This gives the protein CSAREAGLLGIYNEQFF.

This chain links TRBV29-1 with TRBJ2-5; TRBD2 matches 9 bases. CDR3 length equals 16 residues. Germline assignment: CDR1 SQVTM and CDR2 ANQGSEA. V gave up 8 bases and J gave up 5 bases; unmatched junction bases: 18. As DNA, the CDR3 is TGCAGCCACCACGAACTAGCGGGTTTATTGGGGGAGACCCAGTACTTC. Translating it yields CSHHELAGLLGETQYF. The complete variable domain, with remaining parts taken from reference TRBV29-1 and TRBJ2-5, reads SAVISQKPSRDICQRGTSLTIQCQVDSQVTMMFWYRQQPGQSLTLIATANQGSEATYESGFVIDKFPISRPNLTFSTLTVSNMSPEDSSIYLCSHHELAGLLGETQYFGPGTRLLVL.

Comment on this clonotype: With a far larger clone one base away, a read error is the likely cause. This rearrangement joins TRBV2 to TRBJ2-3; 7 nucleotides line up with TRBD2. V gave up 3 bases and J gave up 1 base; unmatched junction bases: 7. Germline-derived CDR1 and CDR2 are SNHLY and FYNNEI. There are 16 residues in the CDR3. The CDR3 loop is CASSDAVAGGTDTQYF. CDR3 DNA: TGTGCCAGCAGTGATGCCGTGGCGGGAGGCACAGATACGCAGTATTTT.

This clonotype was counted a few times. CDR3 in amino acids: CASGPSRTGRDYNSPLHF. CDR3 coding DNA: TGTGCTAGTGGCCCCTCAAGGACAGGGAGAGACTATAATTCACCCCTCCACTTT. The rearrangement links TRBV12-5 to TRBJ1-6; 8 nucleotides line up with TRBD1. With V trimmed by 6 bases and J by 3 bases, 13 bases remained unmatched. Germline CDR1 reads LGHNT; CDR2 reads FRNRAP. The CDR3 is 18 amino acids. Drawing the rest from reference TRBV12-5 and TRBJ1-6, the complete variable domain is DARVTQTPRHKVTEMGQEVTMRCQPILGHNTVFWYRQTMMQGLELLAYFRNRAPLDDSGMPKDRFSAEMPDATLATLKIQPSEPRDSAVYFCASGPSRTGRDYNSPLHFGNGTRLTVT.

This clonotype was counted many times. The chain recombines TRBV2 with TRBJ2-2; no clear D gene. Trimming removed 2 bases at V and 4 bases at J, with 8 bases between. Germline loops: CDR1 SNHLY, CDR2 FYNNEI. There are 14 residues in the CDR3. CDR3 in DNA: TGTGCCAGCAGTGAACGCAGGTCCACCGGGGAGCTGTTTTTT. Translating it yields CASSERRSTGELFF.

This clonotype was counted at least ten times. This chain joins TRBV7-9 and TRBJ2-7, with TRBD2 as a possible D gene (6 bases). The CDR3 sequence is 13 residues long. Germline values: CDR1 SEHNR, CDR2 FQNEAQ (reference sequence). Trimming left V 3 bases short and J 7 bases short, with 13 bases between. The CDR3 region is CASSLGTAGEQYF. The CDR3 DNA sequence: TGTGCCAGCAGCTTGGGCACCGCGGGGGAGCAGTACTTC.

The rearrangement uses TRBV10-3 and TRBJ2-1, with TRBD2 identical over 9 bases. The V segment lost 3 bases and the J segment 5 bases; nucleotides outside the gene matches: 8. This CDR3 has 16 amino acids. Germline V gives CDR1 ENHRY, CDR2 SYGVKD. The CDR3 bases are TGTGCCATCAGTGATAAGGGACTAGCAGCAGACAATGAGCAGTTCTTC. This codes for CAISDKGLAADNEQFF.

The chain employs TRBV13 and TRBJ1-2; D call uncertain. Trimming shortened V by 5 bases and J by 14 bases, and 15 bases separated the two germline ends. The germline V gene has CDR1 PRHDT and CDR2 FYEKMQ (reference sequence). This CDR3 is 11 amino acids long. CDR3 coding DNA: TGTGCCAGCAGCCCGTCCCCCGGAGAGACCTTC. This gives the protein CASSPSPGETF.

This chain joins TRBV30 and TRBJ2-2; D is perhaps TRBD1 (6 bases). Germline V lookup: CDR1 GTSNPN, CDR2 SVGIG (reference sequence). Between the trimmed V and J ends, which lost 4 bases and 0 bases, there was a span of 21 bases. CDR3 length equals 18 residues. The CDR3: CAWIASQGPHSNTGELFF. The CDR3 coding sequence is TGTGCCTGGATCGCTTCCCAGGGGCCCCATTCGAACACCGGGGAGCTGTTTTTT.

This clonotype was observed a few times. J is TRBJ1-1 and V is TRBV18; D perhaps matches TRBD1 (6 bases). The CDR3 extends over 15 amino acids. V was clipped by 1 base and J by 1 base, with 10 bases between them. The V gene's germline CDR1 is KGHSH and CDR2 LQKENI. CDR3 residues: CASSPLKQGNTEAFF. CDR3 coding DNA: TGTGCCAGCTCACCACTAAAACAGGGGAACACTGAAGCTTTCTTT.

V usage is TRBV30 and J usage is TRBJ1-6; D uncertain. There are 14 residues in the CDR3. V lost 4 bases and J lost 10, with 17 bases in between. Germline lookup yields CDR1 GTSNPN and CDR2 SVGIG (reference sequence). The CDR3 loop is CAWTISPGESPLHF. DNA for the CDR3: TGTGCCTGGACAATCTCTCCCGGGGAGTCACCCCTCCACTTT.